Below, 8 T cell receptor beta chains from the same sample are listed, as sequenced in a study of CD8+ T cells in alopecia areata. Extracted from the samples, RNA was reverse transcribed into cDNA to serve as the sequencing template. Method: immunoSEQ multiplex PCR; TCRdb's copy keeps in-frame clones and lacks some. The sample records hundreds of thousands of clones, 57% being singletons. The source was CD4+ T cells sorted from blood, collected at week 0. The receptors originated from a human donor with alopecia areata.

Comment on this clone: Different DNA sequences within this sample yield the same CDR3. The chain has TRBV6-5 and TRBJ1-2, with 10 bases aligning to TRBD1. Germline CDR1 reads MNHEY; CDR2 reads SVGAGI. The CDR3 has 15 amino acids. V was clipped by 6 bases and J by 3 bases; unmatched bases: 7. The CDR3 DNA follows: TGTGCCAGCAGCTCGGCCGGGACAGGGGACTATGGCTACACCTTC. This sequence encodes CASSSAGTGDYGYTF.

This clone was seen a few times. The chain links TRBV6-6 to TRBJ2-3; the D gene could be TRBD1 or TRBD2 (6 bases each). With 6 bases removed from V and 6 bases from J, the gap between germline ends came to 13 bases. Germline CDR1 is MNHNY and CDR2 is SVGAGI (reference sequence). The CDR3 is 13 residues long. The CDR3 DNA reads as TGTGCCAGCAGCCCTCGGAGGGGGGATACGCAGTATTTT. It encodes CASSPRRGDTQYF.

The chain couples TRBV6-1 to TRBJ2-7, with 13 positions matching TRBD2. The CDR3 has 15 residues. V gave up 5 bases and J gave up 6 bases; unmatched junction bases: 7. CDR1 is MNHNS and CDR2 is SASEGT in the germline V gene. DNA for the CDR3: TGTGCCAGCAGTCCACGGGGACTAGCGGGAAGCGAGCAGTACTTC. Residues: CASSPRGLAGSEQYF.

This chain connects TRBV19 to TRBJ2-1; 11 bases are shared with TRBD1. The CDR3 loop spans 14 amino acids. Losses at the gene ends were 10 bases for V and 9 bases for J; bases not matched to a gene: 11. Per germline, CDR1 LNHDA and CDR2 SQIVND (reference sequence). This CDR3 is CATAGGQGGPEQFF. The CDR3 nucleotides read TGTGCCACCGCGGGGGGACAGGGGGGCCCTGAGCAGTTCTTC.

The V call is TRBV19, the J call TRBJ2-1; possibly TRBD2 for D (6 bases). CDR3 size: 18 residues. CDR1 and CDR2 (germline): LNHDA, SQIVND (reference sequence). Trimming pared 1 base from V and 3 bases from J, leaving 19 bases between. CDR3 in amino acids: CASSIVGGTARNYNEQFF. The CDR3, as DNA: TGTGCCAGTAGTATAGTAGGAGGGACGGCTCGCAACTACAATGAGCAGTTCTTC. Full variable domain (outside the CDR3, taken from reference TRBV19 and TRBJ2-1): DGGITQSPKYLFRKEGQNVTLSCEQNLNHDAMYWYRQDPGQGLRLIYYSQIVNDFQKGDIAEGYSVSREKKESFPLTVTSAQKNPTAFYLCASSIVGGTARNYNEQFFGPGTRLTVL.

CDR3 DNA: TGTGCCAGCAGTGAAGGATCCAGCGGACCCTACGAGCAGTACTTC. Residues: CASSEGSSGPYEQYF. V gene TRBV2 combines with J gene TRBJ2-7, with a weak D call TRBD2 (5 bases). Germline-derived CDR1 and CDR2 are SNHLY and FYNNEI. V lost 1 base and J 2 bases, leaving 12 bases between the germline ends. CDR3 length equals 15 residues.

A few counts support this clone. The V gene is TRBV29-1, the J gene TRBJ2-7; 8 bases map to TRBD1. After removal of 0 bases from V and 1 base from J, the junction contained 8 bases not matched to a gene. The CDR3 spans 16 residues. CDR1 is SQVTM, CDR2 ANQGSEA, per germline. Here the CDR3 reads CSVEDRGTGLSYEQYF. DNA of the CDR3: TGCAGCGTTGAAGATCGCGGGACAGGCTTATCCTACGAGCAGTACTTC.

DNA for the CDR3: TGCACCGGGGGAGTACCGGGCCCCAACAAAGACACTGAAGCTTTCTTT. This gives the protein CTGGVPGPNKDTEAFF. V is TRBV29-1 and J is TRBJ1-1, with TRBD1 as a possible D gene (5 bases). This CDR3 region has 16 residues. Germline V gene sequence: CDR1 SQVTM, CDR2 ANQGSEA.